The present TCR beta chain was sequenced within a study of cytomegalovirus exposure and HLA in healthy donors. With respect to this clone: Its antigen is currently unknown.

Clones were read by immunoSEQ multiplex PCR, and TCRdb kept only the in-frame ones, dropping some. The sample records tens of thousands of clones, 80% to 95% being singletons. Study outcomes and limitations: In the 95 to 150 validation repertoires, about 94% of cluster scores exceeded 0, per a later analysis. TCR beta chains numbering more than 150 were designated cytomegalovirus-associated. High specificity and sensitivity for cytomegalovirus status were reported for the classifier. Most TCR sequences showed up rarely, but some public TCRs showed up in many donors.

The length of the CDR3 is 14 residues. Germline CDR1 and CDR2: MNHNY and SVGAGI (reference sequence). Trimming took off 2 bases at V and 0 bases at J, with 6 bases between the two ends. The material sequenced was PBMCs. The TCR sequence derives from a young man in good health and CMV-seronegative. This chain joins TRBV6-6 and TRBJ2-3; D unclear. The CDR3 nucleotides are TGTGCCAGCAGTTACACACCAAGCACAGATACGCAGTATTTT. Protein product: CASSYTPSTDTQYF.